This T cell receptor (beta chain) appears in the sequencing data of a study of beta chain features in type 1 diabetes. Findings and limits, study-wide: People with Type 1 diabetes carried modestly yet significantly shorter TCRB CDR3s in all four CD4+ subsets. A pattern of fewer insertions and more deletions at VDJ junctions was seen in type 1 diabetes patients.

Expressed TCRB transcripts were sequenced, since all the RNA that had been isolated was reverse transcribed. There were approximately 3.5 million reads on average in the naive, central memory and regulatory T cell samples. The repertoire was sequenced with immunoSEQ multiplex PCR; TCRdb's copy has only in-frame clones and lacks some. This sample has some 190,000 clones; roughly 7.1% occur once, and the top ten carry 0.94%. Every sorted population was more than 95% pure. The junction had 7 bases not matched to a gene; V was cut back by 3 bases and J by 10 bases. This CDR3 is 15 amino acids long. CDR1 is SGDLS, CDR2 YYNGEE, per germline. A few counts support this clone. Its antigen is still unknown.

This receptor was identified in a woman aged 40 to 50 with type 1 diabetes. J is TRBJ1-6 and V is TRBV9, with TRBD1 matching over 10 bases. Sequenced sample: central memory CD4+ T cells from blood. CDR3 nucleotides: TGTGCCAGCAGCGGATCCGGGACAGGGGCCTCACCCCTCCACTTT. Protein product: CASSGSGTGASPLHF.